The 24 T cell receptor beta chains below all came from one sample that was sequenced in a study of CXCR3-negative and CXCR3-positive naive CD8 T cells. Through 5' RACE with UMI labels, the TRB cDNA libraries were prepared. TCRdb re-called the 5' RACE reads; one entry per CDR3 protein, DNA not given. This listing includes some 28,000 distinct CDR3 sequences. Specimen: memory CD8+ T cells from blood. Receptor source: a human donor in good health. Some clones in this sample may be carry-over from other donors' samples.

The gene calls are TRBV6-5 and TRBJ1-5. Per the germline V gene, CDR1 is MNHEY and CDR2 is SVGAGI. The CDR3 spans 17 residues. The CDR3 loop is CASSSRWDGGSNQPQHF.

The rearrangement uses TRBV29-1 and TRBJ2-7; TCRdb returns TRBD2, unconfirmable since there is no DNA. Germline CDR1 and CDR2: SQVTM and ANQGSEA. The CDR3 runs 16 residues. The CDR3 is CSVDGLAGGLSYEQYF.

The chain carries TRBV2 and TRBJ2-1; TCRdb indicates TRBD1, and absent DNA this call remains unverified. The CDR3 spans 14 residues. The germline V gene has CDR1 SNHLY and CDR2 FYNNEI. CDR3 region: CASSVDTRANEQFF.

The CDR3 reads CASSLLGNEQYF. The rearrangement links TRBV12-3 or TRBV12-4 to TRBJ2-7. This CDR3 region has 12 residues.

This chain connects TRBV4-3 to TRBJ1-6; the TCRdb D gene call, TRBD1, has no DNA to confirm it. Per the germline V gene, CDR1 is LGHNA and CDR2 is YSLEER. CDR3 length: 17 residues. CDR3 amino acids: CASSQDRVGRVDSPLHF.

This rearrangement joins TRBV7-2 to TRBJ1-1; TCRdb's D call of TRBD1 is untestable without DNA. Germline V gene sequence: CDR1 SGHTA, CDR2 FQGNSA. The length of the CDR3 is 18 residues. This chain's CDR3 is CASRSPRVGQGIYTEAFF.

The CDR3 here is CASVDRDWSTDTQYF. The chain carries TRBV6-6 and TRBJ2-3; the TRBD2 assignment by TCRdb is unverifiable without DNA. The germline V gene encodes CDR1 MNHNY and CDR2 SVGAGI (reference sequence). The CDR3 covers 15 residues.

This chain uses TRBV20-1 with TRBJ2-7; TCRdb calls TRBD1, which cannot be checked without DNA. The germline V gene has CDR1 DFQATT and CDR2 SNEGSKA (reference sequence). The CDR3 sequence is 14 residues long. The CDR3: CSAREGGGNYEQYF.

The chain joins TRBV15 to TRBJ1-4; TCRdb calls TRBD1, which cannot be checked without DNA. Germline lookup yields CDR1 LNHNV and CDR2 YYDKDF (reference sequence). CDR3 length: 15 residues. The CDR3 sequence: CATSSPYGGREKLFF.

The V call is TRBV19, the J call TRBJ1-1; TCRdb reports TRBD1, a call that lacks DNA to check it against. The CDR3 is made up of 14 amino acids. CDR1 LNHDA and CDR2 SQIVND come from the germline V gene (reference sequence). The CDR3 sequence is CARATGTANTEAFF.

The V gene is TRBV12-3 or TRBV12-4, the J gene TRBJ1-4; TCRdb lists TRBD1, though no DNA is available to test this call. The CDR3 consists of 12 residues. CDR3 sequence: CASSRGLEKLFF.

The V call is TRBV9, the J call TRBJ2-1; absent DNA, TCRdb's TRBD1 call cannot be checked. The CDR3 has 15 amino acids. CDR1 and CDR2 from the germline V gene are SGDLS and YYNGEE. This chain's CDR3 is CASARGLGSDNEQFF.

Considering frequency, this clonotype is medium-sized. The V and J genes are TRBV6-2 or TRBV6-3 and TRBJ1-1; the D call of TRBD1 rests on TCRdb alone, since no DNA is present to check it. This CDR3 has 14 amino acids. Germline CDR1 and CDR2: MNHEY and SVGEGT. The CDR3 loop reads CASSLNRGRTEAFF.

This rearrangement joins TRBV24-1 to TRBJ2-7; lacking DNA, the TRBD1 call made by TCRdb goes unchecked. The germline gives CDR1 KGHDR, CDR2 SFDVKD. The CDR3 has 17 residues. The chain's CDR3 is CATSARAGTGKTYEQYF.

The chain is built from TRBV7-9 and TRBJ2-5. CDR1 SEHNR and CDR2 FQNEAQ come from the germline V gene (reference sequence). This CDR3 has 12 residues. CDR3 region: CASSLGQETQYF.

This clonotype is medium-sized (0.01 to 0.1%) by frequency. V is TRBV6-4 and J is TRBJ2-3; TCRdb returns TRBD1, unconfirmable since there is no DNA. The CDR3 contains 14 residues. Germline V gives CDR1 MRHNA, CDR2 SNTAGT. CDR3 residues: CASSDQGGTDTQYF.

The V call is TRBV7-8, the J call TRBJ2-1; with no DNA, the TCRdb D assignment of TRBD2 cannot be verified. Per the germline V gene, CDR1 is SGHVS and CDR2 is FQNEAQ. This CDR3 has 15 amino acids. The CDR3 loop reads CASSLTSGGRNEQFF. The full variable domain, with the rest looked up from reference TRBV7-8 and TRBJ2-1, is GAGVSQSPRYKVAKRGQDVALRCDPISGHVSLFWYQQALGQGPEFLTYFQNEAQLDKSGLPSDRFFAERPEGSVSTLKIQRTQQEDSAVYLCASSLTSGGRNEQFFGPGTRLTVL.

The rearrangement uses TRBV20-1 and TRBJ1-6; without DNA, the TCRdb call of TRBD1 cannot be checked. CDR1 is DFQATT, CDR2 SNEGSKA, per germline (reference sequence). The CDR3 length is 15 residues. The CDR3: CSARDPYRDNSPLHF.

This sequence joins TRBV29-1 and TRBJ2-5; TCRdb calls TRBD2, which cannot be checked without DNA. Per germline, CDR1 SQVTM and CDR2 ANQGSEA. CDR3 length equals 12 residues. This chain's CDR3 is CSVAGGQETQYF. The full variable domain, completed using reference TRBV29-1 and TRBJ2-5, is SAVISQKPSRDICQRGTSLTIQCQVDSQVTMMFWYRQQPGQSLTLIATANQGSEATYESGFVIDKFPISRPNLTFSTLTVSNMSPEDSSIYLCSVAGGQETQYFGPGTRLLVL.

This chain uses TRBV7-9 with TRBJ2-3; TCRdb's assignment of TRBD1 cannot be checked, as there is no DNA. The V gene's germline CDR1 is SEHNR and CDR2 FQNEAQ (reference sequence). The CDR3 is made up of 14 amino acids. This chain's CDR3 is CASHTQGPTDTQYF. The entire variable domain, with the rest obtained from reference TRBV7-9 and TRBJ2-3, is as follows: DTGVSQNPRHKITKRGQNVTFRCDPISEHNRLYWYRQTLGQGPEFLTYFQNEAQLEKSRLLSDRFSAERPKGSFSTLEIQRTEQGDSAMYLCASHTQGPTDTQYFGPGTRLTVL.

J is TRBJ2-2 and V is TRBV6-2 or TRBV6-3; TCRdb returns TRBD1, unconfirmable since there is no DNA. Per the germline V gene, CDR1 is MNHEY and CDR2 is SVGEGT. The CDR3 spans 13 residues. CDR3 residues: CASSWTDTGELFF.

The V call is TRBV6-2 or TRBV6-3, the J call TRBJ2-7. Looked up from germline, CDR1 is MNHEY and CDR2 is SVGEGT. This CDR3 contains 12 residues. The CDR3 here is CASSYSVTEQYF.

The V and J genes are TRBV6-4 and TRBJ2-1; TCRdb outputs TRBD2, but without DNA this stays unchecked. CDR3 size: 16 residues. Germline CDR1 MRHNA, CDR2 SNTAGT. The CDR3 reads CASSPTSGGGEREQFF.

The V gene is TRBV5-1, the J gene TRBJ1-1. The length of the CDR3 is 13 residues. CDR1 SGHRS and CDR2 YFSETQ come from the germline V gene. The CDR3 sequence is CASRTESGTEAFF.